This TCR beta chain was observed in a study of cytomegalovirus exposure and HLA in healthy donors. This cohort consisted of healthy bone marrow donors. Overall study results and limits: Versus the approximately 720-donor mean, an Asian-associated ancestry cluster reportedly showed fewer N-insertions in a later analysis.

Concerning this clone: What it recognizes is unknown. One junction end does not reproduce the germline sequence, and a read error may be involved.

A multiplex PCR was run with 60 Vbeta primers and 13 Jbeta primers. Here immunoSEQ multiplex PCR was the method, and the copy in TCRdb shows in-frame clones only, minus some. This sample has roughly 250,000 clones; under 90% occur once, and the top ten carry about 0.3%. CDR3 size: 11 residues. Per the germline V gene, CDR1 is MNHEY and CDR2 is SVGAGI. Input material: PBMCs. The chain recombines TRBV6-5 with TRBJ2-1; the match to TRBD2 covers 9 bases. This TCR was sampled from a girl aged 2 to 10 in good health and CMV-seronegative. Here the CDR3 reads CASRSGRHPIF. The CDR3 nucleotides read TGTGCCAGCAGAAGCGGGAGGCACCCTATCTTC.